This is a list of T cell receptor beta chains from one sample in a study of molecular identifiers for immune sequencing clone quantification. MiXCR was run by TCRdb on the PCR reads, yielding one entry per CDR3 protein. This table holds 10,000 or so distinct CDR3 sequences, about 18% found once. Input material: naive CD8+ T cells from blood, with Jurkat cell RNA spiked in. These receptors came from a human donor in good health. Some libraries in this study had Jurkat cell RNA spiked in. Each CDR3 is given with its conserved first and last residue. The D gene is left open where the match is weak. Size values are once, few and many counts, or a class for expanded clones, and some rows have none.

V gene: TRBV7-6
D gene: NA
clone size: medium-sized
J gene: TRBJ1-5
CDR3 protein: CASSLGPGGNQPQHF
CDR3 DNA: TGTGCCAGCAGCTTAGGGCCCGGGGGCAATCAGCCCCAGCATTTT

V gene: TRBV7-9
D gene: NA
clone size: NA
J gene: TRBJ2-5
CDR3 protein: CASSSPRRPQYF
CDR3 DNA: TGTGCCAGCAGCTCTCCACGGAGGCCCCAGTACTTC

V gene: TRBV14
D gene: NA
clone size: medium-sized
J gene: TRBJ2-3
CDR3 protein: CASSQGPGRHAQYF
CDR3 DNA: TGTGCCAGCAGCCAAGGTCCAGGTCGCCATGCGCAGTATTTT

V gene: TRBV27
D gene: NA
clone size: many
J gene: TRBJ1-1
CDR3 protein: CASSHGDTEAFF
CDR3 DNA: TGTGCCAGCTCCCACGGGGACACTGAAGCTTTCTTT

V gene: TRBV4-3
D gene: TRBD2
clone size: many
J gene: TRBJ2-1
CDR3 protein: CAGSQRLAGISEQFF
CDR3 DNA: TGCGCCGGCAGCCAGAGACTAGCGGGAATCAGTGAGCAGTTCTTC

V gene: TRBV5-4
D gene: NA
clone size: NA
J gene: TRBJ1-1
CDR3 protein: CASSFSEAVSWDF
CDR3 DNA: TGTGCCAGCAGTTTTAGTGAAGCAGTGTCGTGGGACTTT

V gene: TRBV4-1
D gene: NA
clone size: medium-sized
J gene: TRBJ1-2
CDR3 protein: CASSQDVNSWDYGYTF
CDR3 DNA: TGCGCCAGCAGCCAAGATGTTAACAGTTGGGACTATGGCTACACCTTC

V gene: TRBV7-6
D gene: TRBD2
clone size: medium-sized
J gene: TRBJ2-1
CDR3 protein: CASSETLAVPYNEQFF
CDR3 DNA: TGTGCCAGCAGCGAAACGCTAGCGGTGCCTTACAATGAGCAGTTCTTC

V gene: TRBV13
D gene: TRBD1
clone size: many
J gene: TRBJ1-4
CDR3 protein: CASSQGGVWTNEKLFF
CDR3 DNA: TGTGCCAGCAGCCAGGGGGGGGTTTGGACTAATGAAAAACTGTTTTTT

V gene: TRBV3-1
D gene: TRBD2
clone size: medium-sized
J gene: TRBJ2-3
CDR3 protein: CASSPLTSGSITDTQYF
CDR3 DNA: TGTGCCAGCAGCCCGTTGACTAGCGGGAGTATAACAGATACGCAGTATTTT

V gene: TRBV7-9
D gene: TRBD2
clone size: medium-sized
J gene: TRBJ2-7
CDR3 protein: CASSLVPGTSYEQYF
CDR3 DNA: TGTGCCAGCAGCTTAGTACCCGGGACTAGCTACGAGCAGTACTTC

V gene: TRBV28
D gene: NA
clone size: NA
J gene: TRBJ1-4
CDR3 protein: CASSFPDQSGGKLFF
CDR3 DNA: TGTGCCAGCAGTTTCCCGGACCAGTCCGGTGGGAAACTGTTTTTT

V gene: TRBV3-1
D gene: NA
clone size: many
J gene: TRBJ2-4
CDR3 protein: CASSQDRGWENIQYF
CDR3 DNA: TGTGCCAGCAGCCAAGACAGGGGATGGGAAAACATTCAGTACTTC

V gene: TRBV4-2
D gene: TRBD2
clone size: many
J gene: TRBJ2-7
CDR3 protein: CASSPREGPYEQYF
CDR3 DNA: TGTGCCAGCAGCCCAAGGGAGGGCCCTTACGAGCAGTACTTC

V gene: TRBV24-1
D gene: TRBD1
clone size: many
J gene: TRBJ2-2
CDR3 protein: CATKGTGSPGELFF
CDR3 DNA: TGTGCCACGAAAGGGACAGGGAGTCCCGGGGAGCTGTTTTTT

V gene: TRBV12-3/TRBV12-4
D gene: TRBD2
clone size: many
J gene: TRBJ2-7
CDR3 protein: CASSSTMGGGSYEQYF
CDR3 DNA: TGTGCCAGCAGTTCCACTATGGGGGGGGGATCCTACGAGCAGTACTTC

V gene: TRBV20-1
D gene: NA
clone size: medium-sized
J gene: TRBJ2-1
CDR3 protein: CSAKSPTGSSYNEQFF
CDR3 DNA: TGCAGTGCTAAAAGCCCGACAGGCAGCTCCTACAATGAGCAGTTCTTC